Sequencing of this TCR beta chain was carried out in a study of shared clonotypes between healthy human individuals. A remark on this clone: Its cognate antigen is unknown.

Terminally differentiated effector memory CD45RA+ cells were excluded from the naive CD8 cells, which were CD45RO-negative and positively selected for CCR7. Assay used: immunoSEQ multiplex PCR; TCRdb lists only in-frame clones, some missing. The data hold around 2,000,000 clones, with around 93% observed a single time. Losses at the gene ends were 5 bases for V and 6 bases for J; bases not matched to a gene: 7. The germline gives CDR1 SEHNR, CDR2 FQNEAQ (reference sequence). The CDR3 spans 15 residues. Study-level findings and limits: Rarefaction indicated that sorted-subset sequencing remained incomplete although depth was large.

The material sequenced was naive CD8+ T cells from PBMCs. This clonotype originated in a young man in good health. Some clones in this sample may be carry-over from other donors' samples. The rearrangement joins TRBV7-9 to TRBJ2-2; 9 positions agree with TRBD2. The CDR3 region has the DNA TGTGCCAGCAGCCCCACGGCGGGAGGGTCCGGGGAGCTGTTTTTT. Residues: CASSPTAGGSGELFF.